This TCR beta chain was captured in a study of Ad26.COV2.S vaccination and SARS-CoV-2 variants. Background on the study: Administration of Ad26.COV2.S was intramuscular, either once or twice 56 days apart. Overall study findings and caveats: Individuals receiving vaccine had higher spike-specific TCR breadth than placebo recipients did.

With regard to this clone: As yet, its antigen is unknown.

This sample's treatment: roughly 19 received Ad26.COV2.S at low or high dose, single or two shots; a few received placebo; per-sample allocation not given. Sample collection was performed on day 63 after the first vaccine or placebo injection. An Ad26 vector expressing Wuhan-strain SARS-CoV-2 spike served as the vaccine. The repertoire was sequenced with immunoSEQ multiplex PCR; TCRdb's copy has only in-frame clones and lacks some. The sample comprises around 270,000 clones, around 90% of which are singletons, and roughly 3% rests with the top ten. CDR1 MGHRA and CDR2 YSYEKL come from the germline V gene. The CDR3 has 16 amino acids. V was cut by 0 bases and J by 0 bases, with 8 bases left in between.

Sequences were derived from peripheral blood, sampled in a trial of Ad26.COV2.S vaccine versus placebo. The J gene is TRBJ2-2, the V gene TRBV4-1, with D unresolved. The TCR comes from a person between 18 and 59 years old who received the Ad26.COV2.S COVID-19 vaccine or a placebo. CDR3 sequence reads: CASSQDPNPNTGELFF. The CDR3, as DNA: TGCGCCAGCAGCCAAGACCCTAACCCGAACACCGGGGAGCTGTTTTTT.